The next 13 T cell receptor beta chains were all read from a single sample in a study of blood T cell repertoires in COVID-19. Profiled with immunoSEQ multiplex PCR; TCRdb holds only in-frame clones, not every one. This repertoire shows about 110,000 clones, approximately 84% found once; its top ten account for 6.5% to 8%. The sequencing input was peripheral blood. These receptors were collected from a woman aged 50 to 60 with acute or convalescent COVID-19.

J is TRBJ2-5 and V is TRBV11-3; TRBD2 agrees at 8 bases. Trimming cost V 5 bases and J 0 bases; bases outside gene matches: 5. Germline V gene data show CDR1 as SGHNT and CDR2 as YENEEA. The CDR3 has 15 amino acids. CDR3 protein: CASSPGLAYQETQYF. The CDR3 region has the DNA TGTGCCAGCAGCCCCGGACTAGCCTACCAAGAGACCCAGTACTTC.

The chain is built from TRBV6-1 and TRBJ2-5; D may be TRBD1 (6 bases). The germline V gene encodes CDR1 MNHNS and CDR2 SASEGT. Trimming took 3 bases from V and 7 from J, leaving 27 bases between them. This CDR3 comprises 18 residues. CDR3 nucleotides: TGTGCCAGCAGTGAGAGGGGTTTGGGGGCGCAGGTGGTGGGGACCCAGTACTTC. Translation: CASSERGLGAQVVGTQYF.

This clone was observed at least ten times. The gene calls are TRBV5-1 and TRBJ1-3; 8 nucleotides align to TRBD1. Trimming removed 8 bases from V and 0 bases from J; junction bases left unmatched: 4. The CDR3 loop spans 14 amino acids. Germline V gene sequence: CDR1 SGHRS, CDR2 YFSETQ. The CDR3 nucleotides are TGCGCCAGTAGGGACAGGCTCTCTGGAAACACCATATATTTT. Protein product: CASRDRLSGNTIYF.

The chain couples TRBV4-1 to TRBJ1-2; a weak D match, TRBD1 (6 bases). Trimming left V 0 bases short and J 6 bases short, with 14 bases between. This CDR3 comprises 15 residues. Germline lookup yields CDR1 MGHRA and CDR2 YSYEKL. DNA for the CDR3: TGCGCCAGCAGCCAAGATCTTGGGCAGGGGAATGGCTACACCTTC. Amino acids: CASSQDLGQGNGYTF.

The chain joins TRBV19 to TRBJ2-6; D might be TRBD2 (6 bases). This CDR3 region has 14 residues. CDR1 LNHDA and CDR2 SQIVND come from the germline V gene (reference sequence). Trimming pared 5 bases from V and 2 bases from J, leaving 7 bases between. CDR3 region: CASSGGTGANVLTF. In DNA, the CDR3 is TGTGCCAGTAGTGGGGGGACTGGGGCCAACGTCCTGACTTTC.

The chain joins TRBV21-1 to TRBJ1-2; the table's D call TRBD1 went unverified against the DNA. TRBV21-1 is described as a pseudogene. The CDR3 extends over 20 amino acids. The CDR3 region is CASSKSGDRCVVGPNYGYTF. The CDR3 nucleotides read TGTGCCAGCAGCAAATCGGGGGACAGGTGCGTCGTAGGTCCTAACTATGGCTACACCTTC.

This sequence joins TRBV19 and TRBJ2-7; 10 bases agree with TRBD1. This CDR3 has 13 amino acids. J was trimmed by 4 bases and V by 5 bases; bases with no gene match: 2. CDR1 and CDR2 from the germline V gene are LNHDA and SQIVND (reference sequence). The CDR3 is CASSSDRGYEQYF. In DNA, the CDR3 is TGTGCCAGTAGTTCGGACAGGGGGTACGAGCAGTACTTC.

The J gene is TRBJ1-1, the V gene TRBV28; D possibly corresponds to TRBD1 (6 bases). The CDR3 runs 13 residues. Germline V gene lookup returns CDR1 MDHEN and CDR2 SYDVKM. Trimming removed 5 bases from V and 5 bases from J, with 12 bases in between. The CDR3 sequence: CASSPPQGTEAFF. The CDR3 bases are TGTGCCAGCAGTCCACCACAGGGAACTGAAGCTTTCTTT.

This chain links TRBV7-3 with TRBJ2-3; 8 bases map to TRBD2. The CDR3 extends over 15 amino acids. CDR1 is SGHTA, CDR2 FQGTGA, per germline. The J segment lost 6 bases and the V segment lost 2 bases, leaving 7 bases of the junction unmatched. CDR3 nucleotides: TGTGCCAGCAGCTTATCGGCGGGGGGCCTGGATACGCAGTATTTT. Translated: CASSLSAGGLDTQYF.

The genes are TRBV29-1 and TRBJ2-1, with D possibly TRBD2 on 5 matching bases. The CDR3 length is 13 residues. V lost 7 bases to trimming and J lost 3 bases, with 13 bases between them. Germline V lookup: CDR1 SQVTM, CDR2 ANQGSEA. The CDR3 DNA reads TGCAGCGGAGGGATCTCACGCTACAATGAGCAGTTCTTC. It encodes CSGGISRYNEQFF.

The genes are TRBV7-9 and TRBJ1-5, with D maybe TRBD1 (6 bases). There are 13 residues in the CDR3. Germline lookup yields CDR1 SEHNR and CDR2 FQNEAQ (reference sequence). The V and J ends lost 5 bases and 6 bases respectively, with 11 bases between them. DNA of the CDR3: TGTGCCAGCAGCCCCACAGGGATTCAGCCCCAGCATTTT. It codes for CASSPTGIQPQHF.

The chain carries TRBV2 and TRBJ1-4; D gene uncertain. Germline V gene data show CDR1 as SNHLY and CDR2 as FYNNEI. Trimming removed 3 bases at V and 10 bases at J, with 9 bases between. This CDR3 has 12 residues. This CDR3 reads CASSERGGKLFF. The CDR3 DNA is TGTGCCAGCAGTGAGCGGGGAGGAAAACTGTTTTTT.

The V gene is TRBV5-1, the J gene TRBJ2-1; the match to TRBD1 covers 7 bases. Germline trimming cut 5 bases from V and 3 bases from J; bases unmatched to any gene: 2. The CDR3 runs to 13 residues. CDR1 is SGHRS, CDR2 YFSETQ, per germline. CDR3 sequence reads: CASRRDSYNEQFF. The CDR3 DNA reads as TGCGCCAGCAGGAGGGACAGCTACAATGAGCAGTTCTTC.